The 2 T cell receptor beta chains below all came from one sample that was sequenced in a study of cytotoxic CD8 clonotypes in ibrutinib-treated CLL. Generated by immunoSEQ multiplex PCR, the TCRdb table keeps only in-frame clones and is missing some. The table includes approximately 33,000 clones, almost 70% detected once. The material was PBMCs, obtained before ibrutinib treatment. The receptors derive from a human donor with chronic lymphocytic leukemia.

The rearrangement joins TRBV28 to TRBJ1-1, with a possible D match to TRBD1 (6 bases). The length of the CDR3 is 17 residues. V dropped 3 bases and J dropped 1 base, with 18 bases sitting between them. CDR1 and CDR2 (germline): MDHEN, SYDVKM. In DNA, the CDR3 is TGTGCCAGCAGTTTTTTTGGCCGGACGACAGGGAACACTGAAGCTTTCTTT. The encoded protein is CASSFFGRTTGNTEAFF.

The chain uses TRBV28 and TRBJ2-5; D may be TRBD1 (5 bases). The V gene's germline CDR1 is MDHEN and CDR2 SYDVKM. Trimming removed 4 bases from V and 4 bases from J, with 19 bases in between. This CDR3 is 16 amino acids long. The CDR3 DNA reads TGTGCCAGCAGTTCACAATTAGACAGACCGGGAGAGACCCAGTACTTC. It is translated as CASSSQLDRPGETQYF.